Below, 29 T cell receptor beta chains from the same sample are listed, as sequenced in a study of blood T cells in healthy people across ages. A second roughly 7 to 12 cycle PCR used barcoded and J-beta primers. One entry per CDR3 protein, called by TCRdb with MiXCR from the 5' RACE reads. The sample lists under 1,000,000 distinct CDR3 sequences; 46% were seen once. Sequencing was done on a sample of blood. These receptors all stem from a man at least 80 years old in good health.

This clonotype was recorded once. The rearrangement links TRBV20-1 to TRBJ1-2, with D possibly matching TRBD1 (5 bases). Germline V gene lookup returns CDR1 DFQATT and CDR2 SNEGSKA (reference sequence). Trimming removed 5 bases at V and 5 bases at J, with 15 bases between. This CDR3 spans 13 amino acids. Here the CDR3 DNA reads TGCAGTGCTCCAAGGGAAGGGACTTATGGCTACACCTTC. Translated: CSAPREGTYGYTF.

The rearrangement links TRBV7-3 to TRBJ2-6; D ambiguous. The CDR3 runs to 13 residues. Germline CDR1 is SGHTA and CDR2 is FQGTGA. V lost 5 bases and J lost 4, with 6 bases in between. The chain's CDR3 is CASSASGANVLTF. As DNA, the CDR3 is TGTGCCAGCAGCGCCTCGGGGGCCAACGTCCTGACTTTC. The entire variable domain, with the rest obtained from reference TRBV7-3 and TRBJ2-6, is as follows: GAGVSQTPSNKVTEKGKYVELRCDPISGHTALYWYRQSLGQGPEFLIYFQGTGAADDSGLPNDRFFAVRPEGSVSTLKIQRTERGDSAVYLCASSASGANVLTFGAGSRLTVL.

A remark on this clonotype: The conserved phenylalanine or tryptophan normally closing the CDR3 is absent here, so this likely arose from a read error. V usage is TRBV5-1 and J usage is TRBJ1-1, with unresolved D. V lost 1 base, J lost 3 bases, and 10 bases lay in between. The CDR3 has 14 residues. In germline, CDR1 is SGHRS, CDR2 YFSETQ. The DNA for the CDR3 is TGCGCCAGCAGCTTGCTGAGGCAGGACACTGAAGCTTTCCTT. Translating it yields CASSLLRQDTEAFL.

V usage is TRBV27 and J usage is TRBJ1-6; possibly TRBD1 for D (6 bases). CDR1 and CDR2 from the germline V gene are MNHEY and SMNVEV (reference sequence). The CDR3 is 17 amino acids. V lost 5 bases and J 0 bases, leaving 14 bases between the germline ends. CDR3 bases: TGTGCCAGCAGTCACAGGGTCTTCAGCTCCTATAATTCACCCCTCCACTTT. Translated, it gives CASSHRVFSSYNSPLHF.

Points on this clonotype: This could be a read error, since a much larger clone is one nucleotide away. The J gene is TRBJ2-1, the V gene TRBV7-2, with 13 bases lining up with TRBD2. The germline V gene encodes CDR1 SGHTA and CDR2 FQGNSA. The CDR3 has 14 amino acids. Written as DNA, the CDR3 is TGTGCCAACAGCTCAAGGACTAGCGGGAGTCAGCAGTTCTTC. Its translation is CANSSRTSGSQQFF.

The rearrangement uses TRBV10-3 and TRBJ2-1, with D unclear. Trimming removed 0 bases from V and 13 bases from J, with 16 bases in between. CDR3 size: 14 residues. Per germline, CDR1 ENHRY and CDR2 SYGVKD. For the CDR3, the DNA is TGTGCCATCAGTGAGTCGACGGAAGTAGAGACCCAGTTCTTC. Translation: CAISESTEVETQFF.

The chain uses TRBV5-6 and TRBJ1-2; D not certain. CDR3 length: 12 residues. The germline CDR1 and CDR2 sequences are SGHDT and YYEEEE. Between the trimmed V and J ends, which lost 0 bases and 10 bases, there was a span of 10 bases. The CDR3, as DNA: TGTGCCAGCAGCTTGGGGGTCGCTACCTACACCTTC. This encodes CASSLGVATYTF.

J is TRBJ2-2 and V is TRBV2, with D possibly being TRBD2 (5 bases). Trimming stripped 6 bases from V and 1 base from J, with 9 bases between. CDR1 and CDR2 from the germline V gene are SNHLY and FYNNEI. The CDR3 is 14 residues long. DNA of the CDR3: TGTGCCAGCAGAGGCGGGTGGAACACCGGGGAGCTGTTTTTT. Translation gives CASRGGWNTGELFF. The entire variable domain, with the rest obtained from reference TRBV2 and TRBJ2-2, is as follows: EPEVTQTPSHQVTQMGQEVILRCVPISNHLYFYWYRQILGQKVEFLVSFYNNEISEKSEIFDDQFSVERPDGSNFTLKIRSTKLEDSAMYFCASRGGWNTGELFFGEGSRLTVL.

CDR3 DNA sequence: TGCAGCGTTGATATTGGAACGAGAGACATTCAGTACTTC. Amino acid sequence: CSVDIGTRDIQYF. This chain links TRBV29-1 with TRBJ2-4; D uncertain. Per the germline V gene, CDR1 is SQVTM and CDR2 is ANQGSEA. The length of the CDR3 is 13 residues. V lost 3 bases to trimming and J lost 8 bases, with 14 bases between them.

On this clonotype: A read error may be the cause here, since a much bigger clone is one base away. The genes are TRBV6-1 and TRBJ2-1; D is undetermined. CDR3 length equals 14 residues. Trimming removed 2 bases from V and 13 bases from J, with 18 bases in between. CDR1 is MNHNS and CDR2 is SASEGT in the germline V gene. CDR3 sequence (DNA): TGTGCCAGCAGTGAACTATTAGCATCAGAGACCCAGTTCTTC. Its protein is CASSELLASETQFF.

The J gene is TRBJ2-3, the V gene TRBV29-1, with a possible D match to TRBD2 (6 bases). The germline gives CDR1 SQVTM, CDR2 ANQGSEA. This CDR3 has 14 amino acids. V dropped 1 base and J dropped 6 bases, with 14 bases sitting between them. As DNA, the CDR3 is TGCAGCGTTGAAGGGTTAGCGGCGGCGGATACGCAGTATTTT. This sequence encodes CSVEGLAAADTQYF.

This clonotype was picked up a small number of times. This chain uses TRBV27 with TRBJ2-7, with D possibly matching TRBD2 (5 bases). V lost 6 bases to trimming and J lost 1 base, with 25 bases between them. This CDR3 is built from 18 residues. Germline V lookup: CDR1 MNHEY, CDR2 SMNVEV (reference sequence). This chain's CDR3 is CASSTRWSSAVGSYEQYF. CDR3 nucleotides: TGTGCCAGCAGCACCCGATGGTCTTCAGCGGTGGGGTCCTACGAGCAGTACTTC.

The chain links TRBV28 to TRBJ1-3, with TRBD1 matching over 9 bases. The V segment lost 6 bases and the J segment 0 bases; nucleotides outside the gene matches: 0. The CDR3 has 14 amino acids. CDR1 is MDHEN and CDR2 is SYDVKM in the germline V gene. CDR3 in amino acids: CASRGQGSGNTIYF. CDR3 DNA: TGTGCCAGCAGGGGACAGGGCTCTGGAAACACCATATATTTT.

The chain carries TRBV7-6 and TRBJ1-4, with D uncertain. Germline V gives CDR1 SGHVS, CDR2 FNYEAQ. The CDR3 extends over 15 amino acids. The germline V and J ends were trimmed by 1 base and 4 bases, with 10 bases remaining between them. In DNA form, the CDR3 reads TGTGCCAGCAGCTTAGATATGGGGTTTAATGAAAAACTGTTTTTT. This gives the protein CASSLDMGFNEKLFF.

The J gene is TRBJ1-2, the V gene TRBV10-3; 7 nucleotides match TRBD1. The CDR3 length is 11 residues. V trimming: 5 bases; J trimming: 8 bases; junction bases outside the gene matches: 2. Germline loops: CDR1 ENHRY, CDR2 SYGVKD. The CDR3 protein is CAISYRGGYTF. In DNA form, the CDR3 reads TGTGCCATCAGTTACAGGGGCGGCTACACCTTC.

The chain has TRBV27 and TRBJ1-2; possibly TRBD1 for D (5 bases). Germline loops: CDR1 MNHEY, CDR2 SMNVEV (reference sequence). CDR3 length equals 15 residues. With 1 base removed from V and 3 bases from J, the gap between germline ends came to 12 bases. The CDR3 DNA sequence: TGTGCCAGCAGTTTATTCCCCGAGACAGACTATGGCTACACCTTC. Residues: CASSLFPETDYGYTF.

This sequence joins TRBV14 and TRBJ1-1; 10 bases match TRBD1. Germline values: CDR1 SGHDN, CDR2 FVKESK. The CDR3 contains 15 residues. With V trimmed by 3 bases and J by 6 bases, 7 bases remained unmatched. The DNA for the CDR3 is TGTGCCAGCAGCCAGAGGACAGGGGGAACCTCTGAAGCTTTCTTT. Its protein product is CASSQRTGGTSEAFF.

The V and J genes are TRBV4-1 and TRBJ2-1, with TRBD1 matching over 7 bases. The CDR3 runs to 16 residues. Per germline, CDR1 MGHRA and CDR2 YSYEKL. The V and J ends lost 6 bases and 0 bases, in that order; junction bases with no gene match: 8. CDR3 in amino acids: CASRPGTVSSYNEQFF. The CDR3 DNA reads TGCGCCAGCAGACCCGGGACAGTGAGCTCCTACAATGAGCAGTTCTTC.

In its sample, this clonotype was seen a few times. This sequence joins TRBV20-1 and TRBJ1-6; 7 bases line up with TRBD1. In germline, CDR1 is DFQATT, CDR2 SNEGSKA (reference sequence). The CDR3 runs 17 residues. J gave up 0 bases and V 5 bases, and 10 bases lay outside the gene matches. CDR3 nucleotides: TGCAGTGCTTCACCAGGGGGACTGAGCTCCTATAATTCACCCCTCCACTTT. Amino acids: CSASPGGLSSYNSPLHF.

Worth noting for this clonotype: A much larger clone differs from this one at a single base, so this may be a read error. The J gene is TRBJ2-3, the V gene TRBV28; 7 bases are a match to TRBD2. This CDR3 has 15 residues. Germline V gives CDR1 MDHEN, CDR2 SYDVKM. The CDR3 here is CAGSPPSGLTDTQYF. In DNA, the CDR3 is TGTGCCGGCAGTCCCCCTAGCGGTCTCACAGATACGCAGTATTTT.

The chain carries TRBV28 and TRBJ2-3; D is possibly TRBD2 (5 bases). The CDR3 is 15 residues long. From germline, CDR1 is MDHEN and CDR2 SYDVKM. The V and J ends lost 4 bases and 2 bases respectively, with 13 bases between them. CDR3 loop: CASSSPRGHTDTQYF. CDR3 in DNA: TGTGCCAGCAGTTCACCACGAGGGCACACAGATACGCAGTATTTT.

The sample holds one count of this clonotype. A much bigger clone sits one base away, suggesting this may be a read error. This sequence joins TRBV7-3 and TRBJ2-3; D remains unclear. Germline CDR1 and CDR2: SGHTA and FQGTGA. This CDR3 has 14 amino acids. V was cut by 3 bases and J by 2 bases, with 9 bases left in between. CDR3 sequence reads: CASSFGITTDTQYF. In DNA, the CDR3 is TGTGCCAGCAGCTTTGGCATCACCACAGATACGCAGTATTTT.

The chain joins TRBV5-1 to TRBJ1-1; 8 nucleotides align to TRBD1. Germline CDR1 SGHRS, CDR2 YFSETQ. The CDR3 runs to 16 residues. V shed 4 bases and J 0 bases; nucleotides not matched to a gene: 8. DNA of the CDR3: TGCGCCAGCAGCGAGGCAGGGGGCTACGTGAACACTGAAGCTTTCTTT. Translated: CASSEAGGYVNTEAFF. Together with reference TRBV5-1 and TRBJ1-1, the CDR3 gives the full variable domain: KAGVTQTPRYLIKTRGQQVTLSCSPISGHRSVSWYQQTPGQGLQFLFEYFSETQRNKGNFPGRFSGRQFSNSRSEMNVSTLELGDSALYLCASSEAGGYVNTEAFFGQGTRLTVV.

V usage is TRBV27 and J usage is TRBJ2-1; 8 nucleotides align to TRBD2. Losses at the gene ends were 8 bases for V and 6 bases for J; bases not matched to a gene: 12. The germline V gene has CDR1 MNHEY and CDR2 SMNVEV (reference sequence). The CDR3 has 15 residues. CDR3 bases: TGTGCCAGCCGACAGACGGGAGGGCCTTCCAATGAGCAGTTCTTC. Amino acids: CASRQTGGPSNEQFF.

The chain couples TRBV12-3 or TRBV12-4 to TRBJ1-5; 7 nucleotides agree with TRBD1. Unmatched junction bases numbered 5, after V lost 6 bases and J lost 0 bases. The CDR3 is 15 residues long. This chain's CDR3 is CASRKQGNSNQPQHF. DNA for the CDR3: TGTGCCAGCAGAAAACAGGGGAATAGCAATCAGCCCCAGCATTTT.

This clonotype has a handful of counts. The genes are TRBV24-1 and TRBJ2-1; D not certain. From germline, CDR1 is KGHDR and CDR2 SFDVKD. Trimming shortened V by 0 bases and J by 7 bases, and 12 bases separated the two germline ends. The CDR3 is 15 amino acids. The CDR3 DNA sequence: TGTGCCACCAGTGATTTGGAGGACGGAAGAAATGAGCAGTTCTTC. It translates to CATSDLEDGRNEQFF.

This chain uses TRBV2 with TRBJ2-1; D may be TRBD1 (6 bases). This CDR3 comprises 12 residues. The germline V gene has CDR1 SNHLY and CDR2 FYNNEI. V was pared by 10 bases and J by 8 bases, with 15 bases between. CDR3 loop: CATKKGEYEQFF. The CDR3 nucleotides read TGTGCCACCAAGAAGGGGGAATATGAGCAGTTCTTC. Together with reference TRBV2 and TRBJ2-1, the CDR3 gives the full variable domain: EPEVTQTPSHQVTQMGQEVILRCVPISNHLYFYWYRQILGQKVEFLVSFYNNEISEKSEIFDDQFSVERPDGSNFTLKIRSTKLEDSAMYFCATKKGEYEQFFGPGTRLTVL.

Note on this clonotype: A read error may explain this, as a much larger clone is one base away. This chain uses TRBV7-2 with TRBJ2-7; the D is unclear. Germline CDR1 reads SGHTA; CDR2 reads FQGNSA. The CDR3 extends over 14 amino acids. V was clipped by 0 bases and J by 7 bases, with 13 bases between them. CDR3 coding DNA: TGTGCCAGCAGCTTAGCTCTCATAGGGAATGAGCAGTACTTC. Translated, it gives CASSLALIGNEQYF.

The chain joins TRBV3-1 to TRBJ1-1; D remains ambiguous. In germline, CDR1 is LGHDT, CDR2 YNNKEL (reference sequence). The CDR3 has 16 amino acids. V lost 0 bases to trimming and J lost 0 bases, with 11 bases between them. The CDR3 coding sequence is TGTGCCAGCAGCCAAGAAAGAGTTAGGCTGAACACTGAAGCTTTCTTT. Protein: CASSQERVRLNTEAFF.